This TCR beta chain originates from a study of graft-versus-host responses after intestinal transplantation. Overall study: Induction with anti-thymocyte globulin, then tacrolimus and steroids for three to four years, was given to all recipients.

About this clone: Its antigen remains unknown.

The data were produced by immunoSEQ multiplex PCR, yet TCRdb's version contains in-frame clones alone and is incomplete. Of 75,000 to 100,000 clones in the sample, 85% to 95% are singletons; the top ten hold less than 0.6%. V lost 4 bases, J lost 4 bases, and 16 bases lay in between. CDR3 size: 15 residues. Looked up from germline, CDR1 is LNHDA and CDR2 is SQIVND (reference sequence). The clonotype comes from a human donor who received an intestinal transplant. The material sequenced was unstimulated CD8+ T cells sorted from spleen or lymph node cells, taken before intestinal transplant. The rearrangement links TRBV19 to TRBJ1-1, with D possibly being TRBD1 (5 bases). Here the CDR3 reads CASSTRRETATEAFF. CDR3 bases: TGTGCCAGTAGTACTCGTCGCGAGACAGCCACTGAAGCTTTCTTT.